Given below is one T cell receptor beta chain in context. Here immunoSEQ multiplex PCR was the method, and the copy in TCRdb shows in-frame clones only, minus some. The sample has approximately 190,000 clones, about four fifths seen once. The sample originates from a study of blood T cell repertoires in COVID-19. Across the whole study: Specimens from acute and convalescent COVID-19 originated in the United States, Italy and Spain.

This CDR3 is 17 amino acids long. With 3 bases clipped from V and 4 bases from J, the junction kept 14 bases outside the gene matches. CDR1 is SGHRS and CDR2 is YFSETQ in the germline V gene. The source is a middle-aged woman with acute or convalescent COVID-19. Sequenced material: peripheral blood. The rearrangement links TRBV5-1 to TRBJ1-2; TRBD1 matches at 8 bases. The CDR3 DNA is TGCGCCAGCAGCTCGTCCGGGTATACAGGGGGGATCTATGGCTACACCTTC. Its translation is CASSSSGYTGGIYGYTF.